The entry below describes one T cell receptor beta chain. Its specificity is unknown. The sample belongs to a study of T cell repertoires in cytomegalovirus infection. TCRdb redid the calling of the reads with MiXCR, one entry per CDR3 protein. This sample has around 99,000 distinct CDR3 sequences, with 25% to 35% found just once. V was shortened by 4 bases and J by 8 bases, with 6 bases between the two germline ends. CDR1 and CDR2 from the germline V gene are SGHAT and FQDESV (reference sequence). The CDR3 runs 11 residues. The V and J genes are TRBV11-1 and TRBJ2-1; no clear D. Here the sequenced sample was CD8+ T cells from cultured PBMCs, taken from culture after CMV antigen stimulation. The clonotype originates from a human donor in good health (CMV status not recorded). Some clones in this sample may be carry-over from other donors' samples. Here the CDR3 DNA reads TGTGCCAGCAGCTACATGGATGAGCAGTTCTTC. This encodes CASSYMDEQFF.